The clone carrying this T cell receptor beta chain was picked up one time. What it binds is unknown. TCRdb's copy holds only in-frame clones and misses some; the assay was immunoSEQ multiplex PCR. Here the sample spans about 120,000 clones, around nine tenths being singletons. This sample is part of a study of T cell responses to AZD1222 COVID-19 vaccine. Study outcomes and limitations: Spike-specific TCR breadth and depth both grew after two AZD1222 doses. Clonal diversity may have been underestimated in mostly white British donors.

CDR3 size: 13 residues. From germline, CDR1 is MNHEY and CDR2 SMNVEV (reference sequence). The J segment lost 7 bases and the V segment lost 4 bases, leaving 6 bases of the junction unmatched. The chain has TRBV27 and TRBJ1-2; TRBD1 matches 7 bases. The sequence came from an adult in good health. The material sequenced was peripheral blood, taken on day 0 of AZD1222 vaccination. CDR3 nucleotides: TGTGCCAGCAGTTATAGACAGGGAGGTGGCTACACCTTC. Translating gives CASSYRQGGGYTF.